The clone carrying this T cell receptor beta chain is labeled medium-sized. TCRdb redid the calling of the PCR reads with MiXCR, one entry per CDR3 protein. Of about 11,000 distinct CDR3 sequences listed, around 50% were seen once; the top ten hold 15% to 20%. Per the germline V gene, CDR1 is SGHNT and CDR2 is YENEEA. With 1 base clipped from V and 8 bases from J, the junction kept 5 bases outside the gene matches. The CDR3 length is 16 residues. The record originates from a study of tumor-infiltrating lymphocytes in oesophageal squamous cell carcinoma. Material for sequencing was esophageal tumor tissue. The TCR comes from a female donor with esophageal squamous cell carcinoma. The genes are TRBV11-3 and TRBJ2-1, with 13 bases aligning to TRBD2. CDR3 nucleotides: TGTGCCAGCAGCTTAGGACTAGCGGGAGGAGCGTATGAGCAGTTCTTC. Translating it yields CASSLGLAGGAYEQFF. Drawing the rest from reference TRBV11-3 and TRBJ2-1, the complete variable domain is EAGVVQSPRYKIIEKKQPVAFWCNPISGHNTLYWYLQNLGQGPELLIRYENEEAVDDSQLPKDRFSAERLKGVDSTLKIQPAELGDSAVYLCASSLGLAGGAYEQFFGPGTRLTVL.